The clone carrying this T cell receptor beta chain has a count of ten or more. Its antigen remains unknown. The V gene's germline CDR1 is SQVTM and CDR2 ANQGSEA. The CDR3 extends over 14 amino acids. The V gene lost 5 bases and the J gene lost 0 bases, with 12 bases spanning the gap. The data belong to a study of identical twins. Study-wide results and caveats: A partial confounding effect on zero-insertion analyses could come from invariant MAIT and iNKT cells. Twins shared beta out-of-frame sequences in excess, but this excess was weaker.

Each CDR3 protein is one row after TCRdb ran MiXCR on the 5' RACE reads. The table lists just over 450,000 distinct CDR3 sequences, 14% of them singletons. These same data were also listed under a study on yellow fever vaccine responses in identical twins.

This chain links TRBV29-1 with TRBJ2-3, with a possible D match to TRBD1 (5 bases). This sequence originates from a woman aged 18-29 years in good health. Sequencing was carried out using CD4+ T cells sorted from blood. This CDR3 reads CSVQDKPSTDTQYF. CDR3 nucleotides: TGCAGCGTTCAGGACAAGCCCAGCACAGATACGCAGTATTTT.